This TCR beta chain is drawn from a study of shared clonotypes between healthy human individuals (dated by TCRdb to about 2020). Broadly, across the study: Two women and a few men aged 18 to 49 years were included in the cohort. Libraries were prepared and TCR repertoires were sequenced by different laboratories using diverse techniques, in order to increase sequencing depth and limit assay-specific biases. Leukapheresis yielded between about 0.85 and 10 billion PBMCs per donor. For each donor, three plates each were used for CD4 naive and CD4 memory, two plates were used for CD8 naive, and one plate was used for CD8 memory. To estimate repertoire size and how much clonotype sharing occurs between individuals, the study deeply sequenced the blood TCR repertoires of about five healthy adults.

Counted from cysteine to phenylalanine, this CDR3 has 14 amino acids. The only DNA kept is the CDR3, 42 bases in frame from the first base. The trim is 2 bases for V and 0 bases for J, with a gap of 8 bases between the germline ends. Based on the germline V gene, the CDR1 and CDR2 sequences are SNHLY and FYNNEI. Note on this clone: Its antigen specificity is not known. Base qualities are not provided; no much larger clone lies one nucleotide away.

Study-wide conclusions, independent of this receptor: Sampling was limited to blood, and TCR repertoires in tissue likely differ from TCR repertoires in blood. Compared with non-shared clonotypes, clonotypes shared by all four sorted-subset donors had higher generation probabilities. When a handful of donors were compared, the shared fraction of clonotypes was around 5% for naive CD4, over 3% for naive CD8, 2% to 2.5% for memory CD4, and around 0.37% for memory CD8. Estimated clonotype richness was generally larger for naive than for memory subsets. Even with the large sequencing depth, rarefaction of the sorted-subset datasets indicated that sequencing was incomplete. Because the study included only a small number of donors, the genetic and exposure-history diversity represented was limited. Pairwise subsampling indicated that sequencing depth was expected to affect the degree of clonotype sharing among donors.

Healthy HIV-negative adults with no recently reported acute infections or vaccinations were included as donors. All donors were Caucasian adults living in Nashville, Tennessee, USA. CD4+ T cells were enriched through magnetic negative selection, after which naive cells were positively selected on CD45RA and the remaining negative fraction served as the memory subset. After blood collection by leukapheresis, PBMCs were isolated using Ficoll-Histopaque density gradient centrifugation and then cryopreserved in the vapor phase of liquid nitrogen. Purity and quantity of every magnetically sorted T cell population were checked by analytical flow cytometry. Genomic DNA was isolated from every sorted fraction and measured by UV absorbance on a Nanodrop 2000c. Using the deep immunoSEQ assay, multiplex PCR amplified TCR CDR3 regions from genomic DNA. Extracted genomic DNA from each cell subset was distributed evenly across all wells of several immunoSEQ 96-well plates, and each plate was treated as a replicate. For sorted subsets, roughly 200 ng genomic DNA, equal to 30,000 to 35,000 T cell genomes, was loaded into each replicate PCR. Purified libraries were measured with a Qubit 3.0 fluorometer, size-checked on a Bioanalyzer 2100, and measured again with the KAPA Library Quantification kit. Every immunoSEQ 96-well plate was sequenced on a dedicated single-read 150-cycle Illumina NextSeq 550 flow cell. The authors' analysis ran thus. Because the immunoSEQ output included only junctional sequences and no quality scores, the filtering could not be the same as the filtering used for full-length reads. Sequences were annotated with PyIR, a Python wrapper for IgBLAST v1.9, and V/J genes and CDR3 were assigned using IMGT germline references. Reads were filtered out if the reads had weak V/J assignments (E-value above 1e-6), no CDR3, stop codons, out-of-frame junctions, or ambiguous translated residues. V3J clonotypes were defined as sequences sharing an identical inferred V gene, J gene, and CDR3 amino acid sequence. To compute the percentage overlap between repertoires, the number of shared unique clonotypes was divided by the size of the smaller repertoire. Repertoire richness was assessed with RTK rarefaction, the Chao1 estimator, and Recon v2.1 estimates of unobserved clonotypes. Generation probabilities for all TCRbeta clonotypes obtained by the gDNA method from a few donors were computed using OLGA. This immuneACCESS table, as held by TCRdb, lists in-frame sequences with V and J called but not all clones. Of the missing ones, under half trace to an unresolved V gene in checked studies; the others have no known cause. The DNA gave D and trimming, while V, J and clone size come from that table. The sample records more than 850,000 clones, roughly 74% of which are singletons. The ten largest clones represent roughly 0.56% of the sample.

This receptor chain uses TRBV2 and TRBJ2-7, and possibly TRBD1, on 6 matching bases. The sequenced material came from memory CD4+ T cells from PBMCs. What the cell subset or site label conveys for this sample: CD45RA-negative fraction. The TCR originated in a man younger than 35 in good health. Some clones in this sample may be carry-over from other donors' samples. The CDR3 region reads CASSENRDSYEQYF. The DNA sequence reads TGTGCCAGCAGTGAAAACAGGGACTCCTACGAGCAGTACTTC.